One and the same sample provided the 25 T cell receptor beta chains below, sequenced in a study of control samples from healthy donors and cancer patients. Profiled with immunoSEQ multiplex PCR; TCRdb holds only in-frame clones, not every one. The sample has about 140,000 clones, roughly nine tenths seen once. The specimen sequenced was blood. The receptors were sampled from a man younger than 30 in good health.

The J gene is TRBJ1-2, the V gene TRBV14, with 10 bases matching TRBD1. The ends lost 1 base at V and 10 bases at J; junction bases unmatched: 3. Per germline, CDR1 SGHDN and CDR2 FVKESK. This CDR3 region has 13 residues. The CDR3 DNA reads TGTGCCAGCAGCCAAGGGGACAGGGGACCCTACACCTTC. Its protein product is CASSQGDRGPYTF.

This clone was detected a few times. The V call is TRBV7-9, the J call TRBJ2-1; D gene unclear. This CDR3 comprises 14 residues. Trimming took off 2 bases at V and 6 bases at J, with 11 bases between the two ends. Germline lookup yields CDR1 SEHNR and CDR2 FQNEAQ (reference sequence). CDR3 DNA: TGTGCCAGCAGCTTACAAGAGGCCTCCAATGAGCAGTTCTTC. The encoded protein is CASSLQEASNEQFF.

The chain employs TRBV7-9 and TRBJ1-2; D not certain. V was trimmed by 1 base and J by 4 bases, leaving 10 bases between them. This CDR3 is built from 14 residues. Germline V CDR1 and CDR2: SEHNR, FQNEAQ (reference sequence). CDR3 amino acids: CASSLEGYSYGYTF. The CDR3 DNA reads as TGTGCCAGCAGCTTAGAAGGGTATAGCTATGGCTACACCTTC.

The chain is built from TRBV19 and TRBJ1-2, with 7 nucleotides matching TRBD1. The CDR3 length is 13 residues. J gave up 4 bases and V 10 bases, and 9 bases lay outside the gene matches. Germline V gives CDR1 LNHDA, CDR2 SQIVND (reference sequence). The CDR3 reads CATYDRAGYGYTF. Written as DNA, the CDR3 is TGTGCCACCTACGACAGGGCCGGCTATGGCTACACCTTC.

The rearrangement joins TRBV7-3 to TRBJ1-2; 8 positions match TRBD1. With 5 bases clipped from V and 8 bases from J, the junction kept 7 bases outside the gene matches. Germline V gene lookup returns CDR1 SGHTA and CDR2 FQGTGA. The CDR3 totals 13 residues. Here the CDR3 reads CASSMTGAGGYTF. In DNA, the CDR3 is TGTGCCAGCAGCATGACAGGGGCAGGGGGCTACACCTTC.

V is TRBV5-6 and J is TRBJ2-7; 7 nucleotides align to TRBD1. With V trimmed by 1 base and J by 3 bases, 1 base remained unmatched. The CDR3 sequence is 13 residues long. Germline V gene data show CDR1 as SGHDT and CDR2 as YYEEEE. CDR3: CASSLRGHYEQYF. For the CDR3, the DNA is TGTGCCAGCAGCTTGAGGGGGCACTACGAGCAGTACTTC.

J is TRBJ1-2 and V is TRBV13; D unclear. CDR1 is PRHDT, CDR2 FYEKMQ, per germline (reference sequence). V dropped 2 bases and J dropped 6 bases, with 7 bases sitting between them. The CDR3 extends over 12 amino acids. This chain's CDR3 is CASSLREDGYTF. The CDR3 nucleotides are TGTGCCAGCAGCTTAAGGGAGGATGGCTACACCTTC.

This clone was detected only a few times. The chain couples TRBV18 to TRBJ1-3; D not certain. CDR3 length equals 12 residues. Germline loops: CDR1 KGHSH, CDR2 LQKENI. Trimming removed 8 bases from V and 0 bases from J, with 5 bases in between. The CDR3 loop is CASASSGNTIYF. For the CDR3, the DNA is TGTGCCAGCGCGAGCTCTGGAAACACCATATATTTT. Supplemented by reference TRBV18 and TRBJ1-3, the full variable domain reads NAGVMQNPRHLVRRRGQEARLRCSPMKGHSHVYWYRQLPEEGLKFMVYLQKENIIDESGMPKERFSAEFPKEGPSILRIQQVVRGDSAAYFCASASSGNTIYFGEGSWLTVV.

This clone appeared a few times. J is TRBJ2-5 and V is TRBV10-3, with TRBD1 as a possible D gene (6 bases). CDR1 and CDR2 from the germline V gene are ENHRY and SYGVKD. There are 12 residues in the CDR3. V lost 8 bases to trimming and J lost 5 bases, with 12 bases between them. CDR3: CAIRKGDETQYF. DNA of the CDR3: TGTGCCATCCGTAAGGGGGATGAGACCCAGTACTTC.

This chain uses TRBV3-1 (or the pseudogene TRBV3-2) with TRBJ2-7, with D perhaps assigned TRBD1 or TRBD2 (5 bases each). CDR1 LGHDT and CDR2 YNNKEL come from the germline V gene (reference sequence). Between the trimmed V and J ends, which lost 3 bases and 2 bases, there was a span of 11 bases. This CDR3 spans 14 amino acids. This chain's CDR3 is CASSQGEKPYEQYF. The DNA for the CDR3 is TGTGCCAGCAGCCAGGGGGAAAAACCCTACGAGCAGTACTTC.

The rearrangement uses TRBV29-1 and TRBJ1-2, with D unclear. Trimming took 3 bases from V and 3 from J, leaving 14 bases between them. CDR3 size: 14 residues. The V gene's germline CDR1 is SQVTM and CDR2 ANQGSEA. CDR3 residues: CSVETRGGDYGYTF. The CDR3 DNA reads TGCAGCGTTGAGACCCGGGGTGGTGACTATGGCTACACCTTC.

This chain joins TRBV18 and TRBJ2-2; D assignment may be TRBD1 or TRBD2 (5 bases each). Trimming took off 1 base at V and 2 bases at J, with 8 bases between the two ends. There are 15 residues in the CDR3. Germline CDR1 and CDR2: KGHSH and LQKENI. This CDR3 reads CASSPRRDNTGELFF. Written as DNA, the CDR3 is TGTGCCAGCTCACCACGCCGGGACAACACCGGGGAGCTGTTTTTT.

In DNA form, the CDR3 reads TGTGCCAGCAGCTTAGTATATAGCGGGGGGGCCCCAGATACGCAGTATTTT. This sequence encodes CASSLVYSGGAPDTQYF. This chain joins TRBV7-6 and TRBJ2-3, with 11 bases lining up with TRBD2. V shed 1 base and J 4 bases; nucleotides not matched to a gene: 7. In germline, CDR1 is SGHVS, CDR2 FNYEAQ. CDR3 length equals 17 residues.

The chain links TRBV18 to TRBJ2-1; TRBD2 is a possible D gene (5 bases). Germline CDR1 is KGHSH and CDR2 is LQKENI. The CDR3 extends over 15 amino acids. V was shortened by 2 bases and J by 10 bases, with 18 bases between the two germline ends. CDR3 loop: CASSPIRGPMWEQFF. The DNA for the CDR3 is TGTGCCAGCTCACCAATCCGGGGTCCAATGTGGGAGCAGTTCTTC.

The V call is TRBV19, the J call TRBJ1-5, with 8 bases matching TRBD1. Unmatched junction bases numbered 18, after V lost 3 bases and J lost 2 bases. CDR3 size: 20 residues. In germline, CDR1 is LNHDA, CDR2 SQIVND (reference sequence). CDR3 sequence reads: CASSILPPPDRGGGNQPQHF. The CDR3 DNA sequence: TGTGCCAGTAGTATCCTTCCCCCACCAGACAGGGGCGGTGGCAATCAGCCCCAGCATTTT. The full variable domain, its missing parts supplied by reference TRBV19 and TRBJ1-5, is DGGITQSPKYLFRKEGQNVTLSCEQNLNHDAMYWYRQDPGQGLRLIYYSQIVNDFQKGDIAEGYSVSREKKESFPLTVTSAQKNPTAFYLCASSILPPPDRGGGNQPQHFGDGTRLSIL.

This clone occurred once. The CDR3 DNA follows: TGTGCCAGCAGCCAAGATTTTTATCAGGCAGCTTTGAACACCGGGGAGCTGTTTTTT. Translated, it gives CASSQDFYQAALNTGELFF. The chain couples TRBV4-2 to TRBJ2-2; D is unresolved. V was pared by 0 bases and J by 1 base, with 18 bases between. Germline-derived CDR1 and CDR2 are LGHNA and YNFKEQ. The CDR3 is 19 residues long.

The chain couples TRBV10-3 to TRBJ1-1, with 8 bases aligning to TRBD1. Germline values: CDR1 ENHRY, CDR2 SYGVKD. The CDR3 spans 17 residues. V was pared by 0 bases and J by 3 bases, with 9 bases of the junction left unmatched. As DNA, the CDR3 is TGTGCCATCAGTGAGTCTGGACAGGGCTTGATGTACACTGAAGCTTTCTTT. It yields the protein CAISESGQGLMYTEAFF.

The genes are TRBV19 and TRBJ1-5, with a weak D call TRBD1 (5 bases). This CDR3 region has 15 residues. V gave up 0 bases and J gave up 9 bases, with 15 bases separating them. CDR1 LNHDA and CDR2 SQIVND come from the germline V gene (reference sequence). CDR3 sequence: CASSIDPGTSRPQHF. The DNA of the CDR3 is TGTGCCAGTAGTATAGATCCAGGGACGTCTCGGCCCCAGCATTTT. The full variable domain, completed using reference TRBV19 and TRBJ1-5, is DGGITQSPKYLFRKEGQNVTLSCEQNLNHDAMYWYRQDPGQGLRLIYYSQIVNDFQKGDIAEGYSVSREKKESFPLTVTSAQKNPTAFYLCASSIDPGTSRPQHFGDGTRLSIL.

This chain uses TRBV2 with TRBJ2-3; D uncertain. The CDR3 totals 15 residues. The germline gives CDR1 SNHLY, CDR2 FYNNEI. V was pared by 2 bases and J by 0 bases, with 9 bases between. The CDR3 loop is CASSEQASSTDTQYF. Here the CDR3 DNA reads TGTGCCAGCAGTGAACAGGCTAGTAGCACAGATACGCAGTATTTT.

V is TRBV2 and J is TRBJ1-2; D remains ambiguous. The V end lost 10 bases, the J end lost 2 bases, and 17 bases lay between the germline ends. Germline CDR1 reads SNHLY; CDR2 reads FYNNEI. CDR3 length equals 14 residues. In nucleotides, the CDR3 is TGTGCCACCATACCCCAAACAAGCAACTATGGCTACACCTTC. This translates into CATIPQTSNYGYTF.

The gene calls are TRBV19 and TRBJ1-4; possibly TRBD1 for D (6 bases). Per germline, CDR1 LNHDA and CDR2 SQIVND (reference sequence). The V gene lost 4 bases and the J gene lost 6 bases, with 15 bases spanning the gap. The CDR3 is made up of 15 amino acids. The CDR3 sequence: CASSRGRQADEKLFF. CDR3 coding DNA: TGTGCCAGTAGTAGAGGGAGACAGGCGGATGAAAAACTGTTTTTT.

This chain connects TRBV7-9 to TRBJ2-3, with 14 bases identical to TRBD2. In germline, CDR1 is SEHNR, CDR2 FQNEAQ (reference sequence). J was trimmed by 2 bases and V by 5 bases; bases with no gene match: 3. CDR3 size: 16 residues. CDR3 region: CASSPGLAGVTDTQYF. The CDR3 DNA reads TGTGCCAGCAGCCCGGGACTAGCGGGGGTCACAGATACGCAGTATTTT. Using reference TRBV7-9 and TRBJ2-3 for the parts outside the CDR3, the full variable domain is DTGVSQNPRHKITKRGQNVTFRCDPISEHNRLYWYRQTLGQGPEFLTYFQNEAQLEKSRLLSDRFSAERPKGSFSTLEIQRTEQGDSAMYLCASSPGLAGVTDTQYFGPGTRLTVL.

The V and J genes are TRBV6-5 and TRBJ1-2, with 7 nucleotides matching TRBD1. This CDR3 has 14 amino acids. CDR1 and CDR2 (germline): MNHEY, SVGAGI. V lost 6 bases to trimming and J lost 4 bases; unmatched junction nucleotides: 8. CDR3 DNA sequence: TGTGCCAGCAGAACAACAGGGGTGGGCTATGGCTACACCTTC. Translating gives CASRTTGVGYGYTF.

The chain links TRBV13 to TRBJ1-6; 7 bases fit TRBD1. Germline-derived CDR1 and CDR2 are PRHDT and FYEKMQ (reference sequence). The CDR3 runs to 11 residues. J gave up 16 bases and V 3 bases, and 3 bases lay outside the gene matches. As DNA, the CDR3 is TGTGCCAGCAGCTTCATGGGACAGCTCCACTTT. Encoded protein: CASSFMGQLHF.

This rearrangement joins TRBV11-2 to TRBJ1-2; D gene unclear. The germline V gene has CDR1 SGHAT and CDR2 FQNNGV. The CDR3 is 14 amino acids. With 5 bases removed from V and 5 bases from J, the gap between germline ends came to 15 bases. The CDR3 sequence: CASSTLQVSYGYTF. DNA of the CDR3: TGTGCCAGCAGCACCCTTCAGGTTTCTTATGGCTACACCTTC.